This T cell receptor beta chain was recorded in a study of blood T cell repertoires in COVID-19. Study-level background: Italy, Spain and the United States were the sources of the convalescent and acute COVID-19 samples. Sample material is recorded as cDNA or gDNA derived from T cells, B-cell-depleted T cells, or PBMCs.

CDR3 size: 15 residues. Trimming pared 4 bases from V and 6 bases from J, leaving 16 bases between. Germline assignment: CDR1 SGHAT and CDR2 FQDESV (reference sequence). Original processing methods: Researchers report that nucleated cell counts were estimated from reference gene primer amplification. The assay was immunoSEQ multiplex PCR, and TCRdb's table has in-frame clones only and misses some. V and J calls and clone size are those listed in that table; D and trimming were worked out from the DNA. This table holds roughly 230,000 clones, under 85% found once. This clone appeared a few times. The chain is built from TRBV11-1 and TRBJ2-1, with D maybe TRBD2 (6 bases). This sequence was found in a human donor in a cohort sampled during active COVID-19. Material for sequencing was peripheral blood. The CDR3 DNA reads TGTGCCAGCAGCTCCGGGAGCCCGAAGGGCAATGAGCAGTTCTTC. It encodes CASSSGSPKGNEQFF.